These 10 T cell receptor beta chains were sequenced from one sample in a study of T cell responses to AZD1222 COVID-19 vaccine. The assay was immunoSEQ multiplex PCR, and TCRdb's table has in-frame clones only and misses some. The sample carries some 150,000 clones, 94% recorded once. Sample: peripheral blood, taken on day 0 of AZD1222 vaccination. These TCRs come from an adult in good health.

This chain connects TRBV5-1 to TRBJ2-5; 8 bases are a match to TRBD1. CDR3 size: 16 residues. The germline V gene has CDR1 SGHRS and CDR2 YFSETQ. V lost 4 bases and J lost 5; bases outside the gene matches: 13. CDR3 DNA sequence: TGCGCCAGCAGCGGACAGGGCATAGACGTCACGGAGACCCAGTACTTC. Amino acid sequence: CASSGQGIDVTETQYF.

The J gene is TRBJ1-5, the V gene TRBV27; D gene uncertain. Germline values: CDR1 MNHEY, CDR2 SMNVEV (reference sequence). Trimming took off 7 bases at V and 4 bases at J, with 20 bases between the two ends. CDR3 length: 16 amino acids. CDR3 amino acids: CASILLDPGSNQPQHF. The CDR3 DNA reads as TGTGCCAGCATCCTTCTGGACCCTGGATCAAATCAGCCCCAGCATTTT.

The V and J genes are TRBV7-9 and TRBJ1-3; D is uncertain. Germline CDR1 reads SEHNR; CDR2 reads FQNEAQ (reference sequence). V shed 6 bases and J shed 4 bases, with 7 bases lying between them. The CDR3 loop spans 12 amino acids. The CDR3 sequence: CASRDEGNTIYF. CDR3 sequence (DNA): TGTGCCAGCAGAGACGAGGGAAACACCATATATTTT.

CDR3 sequence (DNA): TGTGCCAGTAGTATAGCGGCTAGCGGGGGGACCAAGAGCTCCTACAATGAGCAGTTCTTC. Its protein product is CASSIAASGGTKSSYNEQFF. The chain combines TRBV19 with TRBJ2-1; TRBD2 matches at 11 bases. In germline, CDR1 is LNHDA, CDR2 SQIVND (reference sequence). V shed 1 base and J 0 bases; nucleotides not matched to a gene: 11. CDR3 size: 20 residues.

This chain connects TRBV10-1 to TRBJ2-7; 9 positions agree with TRBD1. Germline V gene data show CDR1 as WNHNN and CDR2 as SYGVQD (reference sequence). The CDR3 loop spans 16 amino acids. Trimming cost V 11 bases and J 0 bases; bases outside gene matches: 14. DNA for the CDR3: TGCGCCCCCCGGGACAGGGTGGGGTCTACCTCCTACGAGCAGTACGTC. Protein: CAPRDRVGSTSYEQYV.

The CDR3 protein is CASSIVGRGGTHTGELFF. CDR3 in DNA: TGTGCCAGTAGTATAGTGGGCAGGGGCGGAACCCACACCGGGGAGCTGTTTTTT. The chain carries TRBV19 and TRBJ2-2; a possible D gene is TRBD1 (6 bases). The CDR3 runs to 18 residues. V was trimmed by 1 base and J by 3 bases, leaving 18 bases between them. Germline values: CDR1 LNHDA, CDR2 SQIVND (reference sequence).

V usage is TRBV6-5 and J usage is TRBJ1-2; a possible D gene is TRBD1 (6 bases). The CDR3 covers 14 residues. V was trimmed by 6 bases and J by 7 bases, leaving 18 bases between them. Germline CDR1 MNHEY, CDR2 SVGAGI. The CDR3 region is CASSSSGTIRGYTF. CDR3 coding DNA: TGTGCCAGCAGCTCATCCGGGACAATCCGTGGCTACACCTTC.

The count of this clone is one. The V gene is TRBV7-9, the J gene TRBJ2-1; D may be TRBD2 (5 bases). CDR1 and CDR2 from the germline V gene are SEHNR and FQNEAQ (reference sequence). The V and J ends lost 7 bases and 9 bases respectively, with 19 bases between them. There are 14 residues in the CDR3. The CDR3 DNA follows: TGTGCCAGCAAGTTGGCGGTGGGGAGTGGTGAGCAGTTCTTC. It codes for CASKLAVGSGEQFF.

This clone was seen a single time. The chain has TRBV7-7 and TRBJ2-5, with 8 bases identical to TRBD1. With V trimmed by 1 base and J by 1 base, 2 bases remained unmatched. The germline V gene has CDR1 SSHAT and CDR2 FNYEAQ (reference sequence). This CDR3 has 15 residues. Written as DNA, the CDR3 is TGTGCCAGCAGCTTAGGCACAGGGGGCCAAGAGACCCAGTACTTC. Translating it yields CASSLGTGGQETQYF.

The V gene is TRBV7-2, the J gene TRBJ2-3; D is possibly TRBD2 (7 bases). The germline V gene has CDR1 SGHTA and CDR2 FQGNSA. Trimming removed 6 bases from V and 6 bases from J, with 16 bases in between. This CDR3 is 14 amino acids long. The DNA of the CDR3 is TGTGCCAGCAGGATTGGTGGGAGGGGGGATACGCAGTATTTT. Amino acid sequence: CASRIGGRGDTQYF.